This entry lists 14 T cell receptor beta chains sequenced from one sample in a study of T cells in tuberculosis. Assay used: immunoSEQ multiplex PCR; TCRdb lists only in-frame clones, some missing. The sample yields tens of thousands of clones, roughly 94% seen once. Time point here: new active TB diagnosis, blood taken before or within 7 days of starting treatment. The sample was PBMCs, taken at tuberculosis diagnosis. The receptors here all came from an adult with tuberculosis.

The chain recombines TRBV5-4 with TRBJ1-5, with 9 bases lining up with TRBD1. The CDR3 spans 16 residues. The V gene end was trimmed by 0 bases and the J gene end by 5 bases; junction bases not matched to a gene: 6. Germline CDR1 is SGHNT and CDR2 is YYREEE (reference sequence). CDR3 sequence reads: CASSLGGTGFDQPQHF. The CDR3 DNA is TGTGCCAGCAGCTTGGGAGGGACAGGGTTTGATCAGCCCCAGCATTTT. Full variable domain (remainder filled in from reference TRBV5-4 and TRBJ1-5): ETGVTQSPTHLIKTRGQQVTLRCSSQSGHNTVSWYQQALGQGPQFIFQYYREEENGRGNFPPRFSGLQFPNYSSELNVNALELDDSALYLCASSLGGTGFDQPQHFGDGTRLSIL.

The genes are TRBV4-2 and TRBJ2-7, with no clear D. Trimming removed 0 bases from V and 2 bases from J, with 14 bases in between. This CDR3 comprises 16 residues. The germline V gene encodes CDR1 LGHNA and CDR2 YNFKEQ. CDR3 residues: CASSQEAGLTTYEQYF. Written as DNA, the CDR3 is TGTGCCAGCAGCCAAGAGGCAGGTCTAACCACCTACGAGCAGTACTTC.

Only one count was recorded for this clone. The V gene is TRBV14, the J gene TRBJ2-4; D not certain. Germline assignment: CDR1 SGHDN and CDR2 FVKESK. The germline V and J ends were trimmed by 8 bases and 7 bases, with 9 bases remaining between them. This CDR3 has 11 amino acids. The CDR3 spells CASSSGNIQYF. CDR3 sequence (DNA): TGTGCCAGCTCGTCCGGGAACATTCAGTACTTC.

J is TRBJ1-2 and V is TRBV27; D gene unclear. V gave up 0 bases and J gave up 7 bases, with 9 bases separating them. The germline V gene has CDR1 MNHEY and CDR2 SMNVEV (reference sequence). The CDR3 covers 13 residues. CDR3 amino acids: CASSLSGSGGYTF. CDR3 bases: TGTGCCAGCAGTTTATCAGGGAGTGGTGGCTACACCTTC.

This sequence joins TRBV21-1 and TRBJ1-2. TRBV21-1 is a pseudogene. This CDR3 is built from 16 residues. CDR3 sequence reads: CASTKSTGGSNYGYTF. CDR3 coding DNA: TGTGCCAGCACAAAATCGACTGGGGGGAGCAACTATGGCTACACCTTC.

V gene TRBV4-3 combines with J gene TRBJ2-1, with D possibly matching TRBD1 (6 bases). Trimming removed 4 bases from V and 3 bases from J, with 19 bases in between. The germline CDR1 and CDR2 sequences are LGHNA and YSLEER. The CDR3 length is 17 residues. Here the CDR3 reads CASSPRWQGRLYNEQFF. CDR3 bases: TGCGCCAGCAGCCCTCGTTGGCAGGGGAGACTCTACAATGAGCAGTTCTTC.

The CDR3 is CATSREAGDSYEQYF. CDR3 DNA sequence: TGTGCCACCAGCAGAGAGGCAGGGGACTCCTACGAGCAGTACTTC. J is TRBJ2-7 and V is TRBV15; D may be TRBD1 (6 bases). V was trimmed by 0 bases and J by 0 bases, leaving 9 bases between them. Per the germline V gene, CDR1 is LNHNV and CDR2 is YYDKDF (reference sequence). This CDR3 spans 15 amino acids. Drawing the rest from reference TRBV15 and TRBJ2-7, the complete variable domain is DAMVIQNPRYQVTQFGKPVTLSCSQTLNHNVMYWYQQKSSQAPKLLFHYYDKDFNNEADTPDNFQSRRPNTSFCFLDIRSPGLGDTAMYLCATSREAGDSYEQYFGPGTRLTVT.

This chain connects TRBV7-2 to TRBJ1-3; weak D call: TRBD1 (5 bases). Germline V gives CDR1 SGHTA, CDR2 FQGNSA. CDR3 length: 15 residues. Trimming pared 4 bases from V and 4 bases from J, leaving 14 bases between. The CDR3 DNA reads as TGTGCCAGCAGCTACGACATGGGGCAAGGAAACACCATATATTTT. The encoded protein is CASSYDMGQGNTIYF. Together with reference TRBV7-2 and TRBJ1-3, the CDR3 gives the full variable domain: GAGVSQSPSNKVTEKGKDVELRCDPISGHTALYWYRQSLGQGLEFLIYFQGNSAPDKSGLPSDRFSAERTGGSVSTLTIQRTQQEDSAVYLCASSYDMGQGNTIYFGEGSWLTVV.

The chain has TRBV2 and TRBJ1-2; D might be TRBD1 (5 bases). This CDR3 has 14 amino acids. The germline gives CDR1 SNHLY, CDR2 FYNNEI. Trimming stripped 6 bases from V and 4 bases from J, with 15 bases between. This chain's CDR3 is CASRGGRFVYGYTF. In DNA form, the CDR3 reads TGTGCCAGCAGGGGGGGGAGGTTCGTCTATGGCTACACCTTC. The full variable domain, completed using reference TRBV2 and TRBJ1-2, is EPEVTQTPSHQVTQMGQEVILRCVPISNHLYFYWYRQILGQKVEFLVSFYNNEISEKSEIFDDQFSVERPDGSNFTLKIRSTKLEDSAMYFCASRGGRFVYGYTFGSGTRLTVV.

DNA of the CDR3: TGTGCCAGCTCACCGTTAGTCGTTGAACGAAGCTCTGGAAACACCATATATTTT. Encoded protein: CASSPLVVERSSGNTIYF. This rearrangement joins TRBV18 to TRBJ1-3; D is unresolved. The CDR3 runs 18 residues. Germline values: CDR1 KGHSH, CDR2 LQKENI. The ends were cut back, 3 bases at V and 0 bases at J, with 18 bases in the middle.

The chain recombines TRBV11-2 with TRBJ2-7; 8 bases are shared with TRBD1. CDR1 is SGHAT, CDR2 FQNNGV, per germline. V was pared by 6 bases and J by 3 bases, with 7 bases of the junction left unmatched. The CDR3 has 14 residues. As DNA, the CDR3 is TGTGCCAGCAGACCCCGGGACAGGTACTACGAGCAGTACTTC. This gives the protein CASRPRDRYYEQYF. Drawing the rest from reference TRBV11-2 and TRBJ2-7, the complete variable domain is EAGVAQSPRYKIIEKRQSVAFWCNPISGHATLYWYQQILGQGPKLLIQFQNNGVVDDSQLPKDRFSAERLKGVDSTLKIQPAKLEDSAVYLCASRPRDRYYEQYFGPGTRLTVT.

The rearrangement joins TRBV5-1 to TRBJ2-7; maybe TRBD2 (6 bases). The CDR3 loop spans 13 amino acids. Germline V gives CDR1 SGHRS, CDR2 YFSETQ. V shed 3 bases and J shed 2 bases, with 9 bases lying between them. The CDR3 coding sequence is TGCGCCAGCAGCTCCTGGGGGGCCTACGAGCAGTACTTC. It is translated as CASSSWGAYEQYF. Complete variable domain (other parts from reference TRBV5-1 and TRBJ2-7): KAGVTQTPRYLIKTRGQQVTLSCSPISGHRSVSWYQQTPGQGLQFLFEYFSETQRNKGNFPGRFSGRQFSNSRSEMNVSTLELGDSALYLCASSSWGAYEQYFGPGTRLTVT.

The genes are TRBV4-2 and TRBJ1-6; D unclear. Trimming pared 0 bases from V and 4 bases from J, leaving 10 bases between. The germline V gene encodes CDR1 LGHNA and CDR2 YNFKEQ. The CDR3 covers 16 residues. The CDR3 coding sequence is TGTGCCAGCAGCCAAGAAGTTTCGGTGTATAATTCACCCCTCCACTTT. It translates to CASSQEVSVYNSPLHF.

The genes are TRBV10-2 and TRBJ1-2; possibly TRBD1 for D (5 bases). Germline values: CDR1 WSHSY, CDR2 SAAADI. The V and J ends lost 6 bases and 3 bases respectively, with 5 bases between them. The CDR3 contains 11 residues. The CDR3 region has the DNA TGCGCCAGCAGAGGGGACTATGGCTACACCTTC. Translation: CASRGDYGYTF.